This T cell receptor beta chain was captured in a study of cytomegalovirus exposure and HLA in healthy donors (dated by TCRdb to the late 2010s). At the level of the whole study: According to an earlier analysis of 587 of the donors, 150 million to 200 million T cells yielded 95 million to 140 million unique TCR beta sequences and more than 250 Gb of sequence data. An early release covering approximately 600 HLA-typed donors comprised about 300 gigabases of sequencing data and 85 million to 100 million unique TCR sequences. Of the 350 to 400 genotyped donors, about 80% fell in the genetic ancestry cluster associated with self-reported Caucasian donors. The study was designed to test whether signatures of past pathogen exposure could be identified by cataloging public T cell receptors. The study profiled the T cell repertoires of hundreds of subjects by immunosequencing and related them to cytomegalovirus serostatus. In addition to the first cohort of around 670 subjects, a separate validation cohort of approximately 120 different subjects was used. The study combined high-throughput TCR immunosequencing, statistical association of individual TCRs with disease status, and machine learning to predict cytomegalovirus infection status. To study patterns of TCR occurrence, a later analysis re-analyzed previously published TCR beta repertoires from more than 550 donors and added high-resolution HLA genotyping. Rather than using new phenotypic data, the later analysis identified candidate immune exposures from TCR beta sequences and from how often those sequences occurred across donors. To decide whether each TCR beta V gene segment behaved as functional or pseudogenic, an earlier analysis of nearly 600 of the donors relied on high-throughput TCR beta sequencing. Donor age, sex, ethnicity and CMV serostatus were collected together with the repertoire data. A later genetic analysis took genome-wide SNP genotypes for 398 of the 666 donors and used that subset as a discovery cohort. All discovery cohort repertoires had been generated on a single sequencing platform. Class I and class II HLA loci were covered by the typing at four-digit resolution. Typing coverage varied by locus: roughly 620-640 donors for A, B, C, DRB1 and DQB1; roughly 520 for DQA1; nearly 610 for DPA1; approximately 470 for DPB1. Because of strong linkage in the cohort, five DR-DQ haplotypes were treated as single units for association and clustering. Among about 390 genotyped donors of the cohort, an average of 235,054 unique TCR beta nucleotide sequences were sequenced per donor, roughly 20% of them non-productive. The paper's findings and limits, for the study overall: The 87-base-pair reads could not distinguish some IMGT-functional V segments, including TRBV6-2 and TRBV6-3, so those segments were excluded. A later analysis found that TCR association rates varied across HLA loci, with DRB1 alleles showing the most associated TCRs and HLA-C alleles the fewest. Most CMV-associated TCR beta chains appeared to be HLA-restricted in a later analysis, and the HLA associations seemed to be driven largely by CMV exposure. In an earlier analysis of roughly 560 of the donors, most TCR beta V segments were observed in productive rearrangements about 87% or about 30% of the time, broadly matching IMGT annotations. A later analysis associated 16,951 TCR beta sequences with specific HLA alleles at a false discovery rate of 0.05. Because HLA typing was missing for some donors at each locus, association tests included only the typed subset. Most TCR sequences were observed very rarely across donors, whereas some public TCRs were present in many individuals. The authors suggested that the approach could potentially be extended to other disease states and immunological phenotypes. Presence/absence analyses assumed roughly uniform sequencing depth across donors, an assumption that may not hold. Cytomegalovirus status was reported to be diagnosed by the classifier with high specificity and sensitivity in both the original and validation cohorts. An association between a missense DCLRE1C variant and V-gene and J-gene trimming of TCR beta chains was found in a later genetic analysis and replicated in an independent cohort. Only TCR beta chains were sequenced in this cohort, and the absence of alpha or paired-chain data limited detectable features. In a later genetic analysis, fewer N-insertions in productive TCRs were reported among donors in an Asian-associated ancestry cluster than the roughly 700-donor mean. Several of the top co-occurrence clusters appeared to be linked to parvovirus B19, influenza, CMV and Epstein-Barr virus, according to a later analysis. Compared with equally common non-associated chains, HLA-associated TCR beta chains in a later analysis were more clonally expanded and had lower generation probabilities. A total of 150 or so TCR beta chains were listed by the study as associated with cytomegalovirus. A further reported finding was that TCR beta sequences accurately predicted the HLA-A and HLA-B alleles for most subjects in the first cohort. When HLA alleles, especially DR and DQ, strongly co-occurred, attributing TCR associations to individual alleles was difficult. A few of the identified cytomegalovirus-associated TCR beta chains were confirmed in vitro to be specific for cytomegalovirus antigens. The earlier analysis of almost 600 of the donors excluded roughly 17 rarely observed V segments, including chromosome 9 orphons, because counts were too low. A group of highly shared sequence variants was considered likely to be a technical artifact of the sequencing pipeline. CMV serostatus was the only immune exposure information available for the cohort. Linkage disequilibrium might explain the correlated functional status among segregating V segments, but an unknown experimental factor could not be excluded.

Receptor amplification or capture employed the immunoSEQ multiplex PCR assay. For the multiplex PCR, a mixture combining 60 forward primers for TCR Vbeta segments and 13 reverse primers for TCR Jbeta segments was used. The CDR3 region of rearranged TCR beta genes was amplified from genomic DNA by a multiplex PCR assay. The Illumina HiSeq System was used to sequence the amplified TCR beta libraries as 87-base-pair reads. The paper's processing steps were these. A later analysis counted about 80 million unique TCR beta chains across the 600 to 850 repertoires, and some 11 million of these chains were shared by at least two donors. To remove PCR and sequencing errors, raw reads were error-corrected and collapsed into unique sequences using a nearest-neighbor algorithm that merged closely related sequences. Alignment of CDR3 sequences to IMGT reference sequences was used to assign V, D and J gene segments. For a sequence to be retained, at least a six-nucleotide match to both a V gene segment and a J gene segment was required. A rearrangement counted as productive if the CDR3 had no stop codons and remained in frame with V and J, and every other rearrangement counted as non-productive. Following IMGT convention, CDR3 was defined as the stretch from the second conserved V-encoded cysteine to the conserved J-encoded phenylalanine. In an earlier analysis of 500 to 650 of the donors, sequences lacking an unambiguous match to a single V gene segment were excluded. An earlier analysis of almost 600 of the donors classified V segments as functional when productive rearrangements were above 56.7% and as segregating when the standard deviation between donors was above 5%. To diagnose cytomegalovirus status from the catalog of TCR beta chain sequences, a statistical classification framework was built. In a later analysis, TCR nucleotide sequences were compared against IMGT/GENE-DB human TR gene sequences so that V and J genes could be assigned. A later analysis assigned CDR3 sequences and most-parsimonious VDJ recombination scenarios with the TCRdist pipeline. A later analysis defined each TCR beta chain by its CDR3 amino acid sequence plus V-gene family, and excluded reads lacking a unique V-gene family. To address suspected cross-contamination and a sequencing artifact, a later analysis removed 592 highly shared, low-generation-probability nucleotide sequences. In a later analysis, a clonal expansion index for each public chain was calculated from normalized within-repertoire ranks of inferred template counts. Generation probabilities in a later analysis came from a VDJ recombination model fitted to out-of-frame rearrangements, and those results were checked against IGoR. Hypergeometric tests were used in a later analysis to score TCR-TCR, TCR-HLA and TCR-CMV co-occurrence, with a repertoire-size bias correction applied to the TCR pairs. False discovery rates were estimated in a later analysis by permuting HLA or CMV assignments 20 times. In a later analysis, co-occurring TCRs were grouped with DBSCAN, and TCRdist sequence similarity was added when clustering was performed within HLA-allele-positive subsets. Co-occurrence clustering excluded repertoires with fewer than 30,000 or more than 120,000 public chains, plus five with anomalous nucleotide sharing. What TCRdb holds here is the immuneACCESS table cut down to in-frame rearrangements. Part of the clones is not present; checked against another copy, under half of the missing clones reflect an unresolved V gene, and the others are unexplained. The D gene and trimming were derived from the DNA, and the V and J assignments and clone size from that table. For this sample the table gives tens of thousands of clones, of which around nine tenths were detected only once. 2.7% of the sample is held by the ten biggest clonotypes.

CDR1 and CDR2 are drawn from the germline V gene: SQVTM, ANQGSEA. The CDR3 contains 15 residues, cysteine and phenylalanine counted. Just CDR3 DNA is preserved here, 45 bases in frame from base 1. Germline trimming amounts to 4 bases on V and 5 bases on J, with 11 as the count of junction bases outside the gene matches. The cohort consisted of some 670 healthy bone marrow donors. Cohort members were all nominally healthy when sampled, although unrecorded immune exposures were likely present. The donor was CMV seronegative and was included in the group of under 450 seronegative cohort members. A peripheral blood sample was collected from each donor, and TCR beta sequencing was performed on peripheral blood mononuclear cells. The Qiagen DNeasy Blood Extraction Kit was used to extract genomic DNA from the blood cell samples. Of note for this clone: Its antigen is unknown. Per-nucleotide qualities are absent, and no much larger clonotype sits a single base away.

Recombination linked TRBV29-1 to TRBJ2-5, with 9 bases matching TRBD2. The sequenced material came from PBMCs. This clonotype was obtained from a boy younger than 18 in good health and CMV-seronegative. The CDR3 protein: CSVGTLRGGWETQYF. DNA sequence: TGCAGCGTTGGAACGCTGCGGGGGGGCTGGGAGACCCAGTACTTC.